This T cell receptor beta chain was captured in a study of CD8 T cells in ankylosing spondylitis. Study outcomes and limitations: The study identified a TCR beta motif of several highly homologous variants that appeared characteristic of ankylosing spondylitis blood.

The CDR3 extends over 12 amino acids. Trimming took off 6 bases at V and 15 bases at J, with 18 bases between the two ends. Germline V lookup: CDR1 SGHVS, CDR2 FQNEAQ. Generation of TCR beta libraries employed quantitative 5'-RACE incorporating molecular barcodes. One entry per CDR3 protein, called by TCRdb with MiXCR from the 5' RACE reads. The table lists about 540,000 distinct CDR3 sequences, about 12% of them singletons. This clonotype turned up a few times. Its antigen remains unknown. The chain is built from TRBV7-8 and TRBJ2-1; a possible D gene is TRBD2 (6 bases). What was sequenced was blood, either unsorted or a sorted T cell fraction (not recorded which). The source is a male donor with ankylosing spondylitis. Written as DNA, the CDR3 is TGTGCCAGCAGTACCCGGGACTTCAGCTGGTTCTTC. Protein product: CASSTRDFSWFF.